Below, one TCR beta chain is given with its context. This sample stems from a study of T cell responses to AZD1222 COVID-19 vaccine. Here immunoSEQ multiplex PCR was the method, and the copy in TCRdb shows in-frame clones only, minus some. The table includes around 160,000 clones, 80% to 90% detected once. The CDR3 contains 13 residues. The germline V gene has CDR1 SGHRS and CDR2 YFSETQ. V lost 4 bases, J lost 4 bases, and 11 bases lay in between. This material consisted of peripheral blood, taken on day 0 of AZD1222 vaccination. The chain links TRBV5-1 to TRBJ1-1; D not certain. The source of this sequence is an adult in good health. The CDR3, as DNA: TGCGCCAGCAGCGGAACCGGGATCACTGAAGCTTTCTTT. It encodes CASSGTGITEAFF.